Listed here are 29 T cell receptor beta chains from one sample, sequenced in a study of T cell responses to AZD1222 COVID-19 vaccine. TCRdb's copy holds only in-frame clones and misses some; the assay was immunoSEQ multiplex PCR. Among about 130,000 clones listed, roughly 92% were seen once. The specimen was peripheral blood, collected 28 days after the second AZD1222 dose. These receptors all stem from an adult who received the AZD1222 COVID-19 vaccine.

CDR3 sequence (DNA): TGCGCCAGCAGCTTGGCTCGGGCGAACACCGGGGAGCTGTTTTTT. Translating gives CASSLARANTGELFF. The genes are TRBV5-1 and TRBJ2-2; D not certain. The CDR3 length is 15 residues. V was trimmed by 0 bases and J by 0 bases, leaving 6 bases between them. In germline, CDR1 is SGHRS, CDR2 YFSETQ.

This clone was recorded only once. V is TRBV7-3 and J is TRBJ2-6; D is uncertain. Trimming stripped 2 bases from V and 0 bases from J, with 5 bases between. There are 15 residues in the CDR3. Germline loops: CDR1 SGHTA, CDR2 FQGTGA. CDR3 sequence: CASSLLTSGANVLTF. CDR3 nucleotide sequence: TGTGCCAGCAGCTTATTAACCTCTGGGGCCAACGTCCTGACTTTC.

The chain couples TRBV18 to TRBJ2-5, with D hard to call. Trimming stripped 1 base from V and 1 base from J, with 4 bases between. The CDR3 contains 13 residues. Germline V CDR1 and CDR2: KGHSH, LQKENI. The CDR3 DNA reads as TGTGCCAGCTCACCACTAGCCCAAGAGACCCAGTACTTC. This encodes CASSPLAQETQYF.

The gene calls are TRBV4-2 and TRBJ1-1; D perhaps matches TRBD1 (5 bases). The CDR3 runs to 16 residues. Germline V CDR1 and CDR2: LGHNA, YNFKEQ. The V gene lost 1 base and the J gene lost 3 bases, with 15 bases spanning the gap. CDR3 coding DNA: TGTGCCAGCAGCCAAGGGACACAGACTAGATACACTGAAGCTTTCTTT. It encodes CASSQGTQTRYTEAFF.

This clone appeared a single time. The J gene is TRBJ1-1, the V gene TRBV4-1; D is unresolved. The CDR3 extends over 16 amino acids. The germline V and J ends were trimmed by 0 bases and 2 bases, with 13 bases remaining between them. Germline V lookup: CDR1 MGHRA, CDR2 YSYEKL. CDR3 sequence reads: CASSQEASWYNTEAFF. DNA for the CDR3: TGCGCCAGCAGCCAAGAGGCCTCCTGGTACAACACTGAAGCTTTCTTT.

V usage is TRBV7-9 and J usage is TRBJ1-3; the D is unclear. In germline, CDR1 is SEHNR, CDR2 FQNEAQ (reference sequence). This CDR3 comprises 16 residues. Trimming took off 2 bases at V and 0 bases at J, with 11 bases between the two ends. The CDR3 nucleotides are TGTGCCAGCAGCTTACTGGGCAGCCTCTCTGGAAACACCATATATTTT. As protein: CASSLLGSLSGNTIYF.

The V call is TRBV7-3, the J call TRBJ2-1; D could derive from TRBD1 or TRBD2 (5 bases each). The CDR3 is made up of 14 amino acids. Trimming left V 5 bases short and J 5 bases short, with 13 bases between. CDR1 and CDR2 from the germline V gene are SGHTA and FQGTGA. CDR3 sequence: CASSPPGRHNEQFF. DNA of the CDR3: TGTGCCAGCAGCCCTCCGGGACGACACAATGAGCAGTTCTTC.

CDR3 protein: CASSQVSPPNYGYTF. The DNA of the CDR3 is TGCGCCAGCAGCCAAGTTAGCCCCCCTAACTATGGCTACACCTTC. The gene calls are TRBV4-3 and TRBJ1-2; unclear D gene. The CDR3 runs 15 residues. V lost 1 base to trimming and J lost 0 bases, with 9 bases between them. Germline CDR1 LGHNA, CDR2 YSLEER.

The V and J genes are TRBV7-9 and TRBJ2-2; TRBD1 matches 10 bases. Germline lookup yields CDR1 SEHNR and CDR2 FQNEAQ (reference sequence). The CDR3 is 16 amino acids. V trimming: 5 bases; J trimming: 3 bases; junction bases outside the gene matches: 6. The CDR3 is CASSAMTGGDTGELFF. In DNA, the CDR3 is TGTGCCAGCAGCGCTATGACAGGGGGCGACACCGGGGAGCTGTTTTTT.

In DNA, the CDR3 is TGCAGTGCTAGTAACCACCCCTTGAGCAATGAGCAGTTCTTC. This gives the protein CSASNHPLSNEQFF. The chain has TRBV20-1 and TRBJ2-1; D is unclear. Trimming took 3 bases from V and 6 from J, leaving 15 bases between them. CDR3 size: 14 residues. From germline, CDR1 is DFQATT and CDR2 SNEGSKA (reference sequence).

The CDR3 loop is CASSLGTGVYEQYF. The CDR3 coding sequence is TGCGCCAGCAGCCTAGGGACAGGGGTTTACGAGCAGTACTTC. The rearrangement uses TRBV5-1 and TRBJ2-7, with 10 bases identical to TRBD1. J gave up 4 bases and V 4 bases, and 5 bases lay outside the gene matches. CDR3 length equals 14 residues. Germline CDR1 reads SGHRS; CDR2 reads YFSETQ.

The V and J genes are TRBV18 and TRBJ2-7, with D unresolved. CDR3 length equals 12 residues. Germline CDR1 and CDR2: KGHSH and LQKENI. With 3 bases removed from V and 0 bases from J, the gap between germline ends came to 3 bases. As DNA, the CDR3 is TGTGCCAGCTCACCGAGCTCCTACGAGCAGTACTTC. Protein product: CASSPSSYEQYF.

The table lists this clone with a count of one. This chain uses TRBV28 with TRBJ1-4; TRBD1 might be the D (5 bases). Germline V gene lookup returns CDR1 MDHEN and CDR2 SYDVKM. Trimming took 5 bases from V and 8 from J, leaving 18 bases between them. The CDR3 sequence is 15 residues long. CDR3 bases: TGTGCCAGCAGTACCTCAGGGACCCTTCGGGAAAAACTGTTTTTT. Translation gives CASSTSGTLREKLFF.

The rearrangement joins TRBV6-2 or TRBV6-3 to TRBJ1-2; D ambiguous. The V and J ends lost 4 bases and 6 bases respectively, with 12 bases between them. From germline, CDR1 is MNHEY and CDR2 SVGEGT. CDR3 length: 13 amino acids. DNA of the CDR3: TGTGCCAGCAGTTCCCTCCAGAGGCATGGCTACACCTTC. It specifies CASSSLQRHGYTF.

This chain links TRBV19 with TRBJ2-7, with D uncertain. Germline CDR1 and CDR2: LNHDA and SQIVND (reference sequence). V lost 5 bases and J lost 3, with 8 bases in between. CDR3 size: 12 residues. The CDR3 DNA is TGTGCCAGTAGTCAAAGAGACTACGAGCAGTACTTC. Translation: CASSQRDYEQYF.

This clone was found a few times. The chain couples TRBV6-2 or TRBV6-3 to TRBJ2-1; 9 nucleotides align to TRBD2. After removal of 6 bases from V and 4 bases from J, the junction contained 7 bases not matched to a gene. Germline loops: CDR1 MNHEY, CDR2 SVGEGT. The CDR3 sequence is 15 residues long. The CDR3 nucleotides are TGTGCCAGCAGCCTCGGGACTAGCCCATACAATGAGCAGTTCTTC. Its translation is CASSLGTSPYNEQFF.

The V gene is TRBV4-3, the J gene TRBJ1-3; TRBD1 might be the D (5 bases). The germline V and J ends were trimmed by 2 bases and 5 bases, with 13 bases remaining between them. The CDR3 has 15 residues. Germline V gene sequence: CDR1 LGHNA, CDR2 YSLEER. CDR3 region: CASSQRQGWRNTIYF. CDR3 nucleotides: TGCGCCAGCAGCCAACGTCAGGGTTGGCGAAACACCATATATTTT.

This clone came up once. The V gene is TRBV11-3, the J gene TRBJ2-1; possibly TRBD2 for D (7 bases). Looked up from germline, CDR1 is SGHNT and CDR2 is YENEEA. There are 15 residues in the CDR3. V gave up 3 bases and J gave up 8 bases, with 17 bases separating them. CDR3 nucleotide sequence: TGTGCCAGCAGCTTTTTAGGGGGAGGGCAGCATGAGCAGTTCTTC. Amino acids: CASSFLGGGQHEQFF.

V usage is TRBV7-6 and J usage is TRBJ2-3, with 11 bases lining up with TRBD2. The CDR3 sequence is 15 residues long. The germline CDR1 and CDR2 sequences are SGHVS and FNYEAQ. V gave up 4 bases and J gave up 1 base; unmatched junction bases: 1. The CDR3 DNA reads TGTGCCAGCAGCTCGGGACTAGCGGGCACAGATACGCAGTATTTT. Translating it yields CASSSGLAGTDTQYF.

This chain joins TRBV19 and TRBJ1-5; D is possibly TRBD1 (6 bases). The CDR3 extends over 13 amino acids. The germline CDR1 and CDR2 sequences are LNHDA and SQIVND (reference sequence). The V and J ends lost 5 bases and 4 bases respectively, with 9 bases between them. The DNA for the CDR3 is TGTGCCAGTAGTTCTCAGGGGAATCAGCCCCAGCATTTT. Amino acid sequence: CASSSQGNQPQHF.

The chain is built from TRBV29-1 and TRBJ1-2, with D perhaps matching TRBD1 (5 bases). The germline V and J ends were trimmed by 1 base and 12 bases, with 15 bases remaining between them. Germline lookup yields CDR1 SQVTM and CDR2 ANQGSEA. The CDR3 runs to 12 residues. CDR3 in amino acids: CSVEVRQGNNTF. The CDR3 DNA reads TGCAGCGTTGAAGTCCGGCAGGGTAATAACACCTTC. Combining the CDR3 with reference TRBV29-1 and TRBJ1-2 gives the whole variable domain SAVISQKPSRDICQRGTSLTIQCQVDSQVTMMFWYRQQPGQSLTLIATANQGSEATYESGFVIDKFPISRPNLTFSTLTVSNMSPEDSSIYLCSVEVRQGNNTFGSGTRLTVV.

This chain uses TRBV30 with TRBJ2-3; 7 nucleotides match TRBD2. Looked up from germline, CDR1 is GTSNPN and CDR2 is SVGIG (reference sequence). With 7 bases clipped from V and 0 bases from J, the junction kept 7 bases outside the gene matches. This CDR3 has 14 residues. CDR3 amino acids: CASYFSGSTDTQYF. In DNA form, the CDR3 reads TGTGCCTCTTACTTTAGCGGGAGCACAGATACGCAGTATTTT. Supplemented by reference TRBV30 and TRBJ2-3, the full variable domain reads SQTIHQWPATLVQPVGSPLSLECTVEGTSNPNLYWYRQAAGRGLQLLFYSVGIGQISSEVPQNLSASRPQDRQFILSSKKLLLSDSGFYLCASYFSGSTDTQYFGPGTRLTVL.

J is TRBJ2-5 and V is TRBV2, with 12 bases fitting TRBD2. V lost 4 bases to trimming and J lost 2 bases; unmatched junction nucleotides: 5. The CDR3 runs to 16 residues. The germline V gene has CDR1 SNHLY and CDR2 FYNNEI. CDR3 amino acids: CASSGMGLAGQETQYF. In DNA form, the CDR3 reads TGTGCCAGCAGTGGTATGGGACTAGCGGGTCAAGAGACCCAGTACTTC.

The rearrangement uses TRBV28 and TRBJ2-7; D possibly corresponds to TRBD2 (6 bases). Deletions cut 4 bases from V and 0 bases from J, with 19 bases between. There are 17 residues in the CDR3. Germline CDR1 MDHEN, CDR2 SYDVKM. The CDR3 DNA sequence: TGTGCCAGCAGTTCGGGGGTACTAACGACGGACTCCTACGAGCAGTACTTC. Translated: CASSSGVLTTDSYEQYF.

The chain employs TRBV5-4 and TRBJ2-2, with 13 bases lining up with TRBD2. There are 17 residues in the CDR3. CDR1 is SGHNT, CDR2 YYREEE, per germline (reference sequence). V lost 4 bases to trimming and J lost 5 bases; unmatched junction nucleotides: 8. The CDR3 is CASSRGLAGVETGELFF. The CDR3 DNA sequence: TGTGCCAGCAGCCGAGGACTAGCGGGAGTCGAAACCGGGGAGCTGTTTTTT.

In this sample, this clone turned up once. The chain uses TRBV4-3 and TRBJ2-1; TRBD1 matches 7 bases. The CDR3 extends over 15 amino acids. V lost 4 bases, J lost 7 bases, and 10 bases stayed unmatched. CDR1 and CDR2 from the germline V gene are LGHNA and YSLEER. CDR3 in DNA: TGCGCCAGCAGCCCTGGGGTAGGGGGCGTGAATGAGCAGTTCTTC. The encoded protein is CASSPGVGGVNEQFF.

In DNA, the CDR3 is TGCGCCAGCATGCCGTCTGGGGGTTTCTACACTGAAGCTTTCTTT. It codes for CASMPSGGFYTEAFF. J is TRBJ1-1 and V is TRBV4-3; the D gene is possibly TRBD1 (5 bases). This CDR3 has 15 residues. CDR1 is LGHNA, CDR2 YSLEER, per germline. The V gene lost 7 bases and the J gene lost 3 bases, with 18 bases spanning the gap.

The chain is built from TRBV4-2 and TRBJ1-6, with D possibly being TRBD1 (5 bases). V dropped 1 base and J dropped 5 bases, with 12 bases sitting between them. This CDR3 has 16 residues. The germline CDR1 and CDR2 sequences are LGHNA and YNFKEQ. CDR3 residues: CASSQVGRADNSPLHF. CDR3 bases: TGTGCCAGCAGCCAAGTCGGCAGGGCGGATAATTCACCCCTCCACTTT.

This rearrangement joins TRBV19 to TRBJ2-3, with 7 bases matching TRBD2. Germline CDR1 LNHDA, CDR2 SQIVND (reference sequence). This CDR3 is 13 amino acids long. After removal of 6 bases from V and 6 bases from J, the junction contained 6 bases not matched to a gene. CDR3 nucleotide sequence: TGTGCCAGTAGGAGCACAGCGGGGGATACGCAGTATTTT. Its translation: CASRSTAGDTQYF.